This note documents a single TCR beta chain sequence. Sample-barcoded 5' priming and a J-beta primer mix drove a second PCR of roughly 7 to 11 cycles. From the 5' RACE reads, TCRdb called clonotypes with MiXCR, one entry per CDR3 protein. The sample has about 730,000 distinct CDR3 sequences; more than 40% are singletons. In germline, CDR1 is MNHEY, CDR2 SVGEGT. V lost 5 bases to trimming and J lost 10 bases; unmatched junction nucleotides: 17. The CDR3 has 16 amino acids. These data are taken from a study of blood T cells in healthy people across ages. Approximately 10 milliliters was the volume of peripheral blood drawn from each donor.

V is TRBV6-2 or TRBV6-3 and J is TRBJ2-1; 7 bases fit TRBD2. Sequences were obtained from blood. The TCR sequence derives from a woman aged 55-69 years in good health. CDR3 region: CASSPWTSSAQLEQFF. In DNA form, the CDR3 reads TGTGCCAGCAGTCCCTGGACTAGTTCCGCCCAATTGGAGCAGTTCTTC.